This T cell receptor (beta chain) emerged from a study of blood T cell repertoires in COVID-19. Study in general: Sites across the United States, Italy and Spain contributed samples from acute and convalescent COVID-19.

All enrollees were about 18 to 89 years old and from fewer than 25 US areas. Participants reported their clinical history, and cohort assignment relied on those reports. Germline V gives CDR1 SGHDT, CDR2 YYEEEE. CDR3 length: 14 residues. V was clipped by 3 bases and J by 3 bases, with 11 bases between them. Authors' data handling: Nucleated cell counts were estimated from reference gene primer amplification. Sequenced by immunoSEQ multiplex PCR; TCRdb stores in-frame clones only, minus some. V, J and clone size are taken as reported in that table, and D and trimming were inferred from the DNA itself. The table includes 140,000 to 150,000 clones, over 75% detected once.

The receptor was derived from a woman aged 25 to 39 with acute COVID-19. The sequenced material came from PBMCs or T cells enriched from blood (not recorded which). The V and J genes are TRBV5-6 and TRBJ2-3; D unclear. The CDR3 reads CASSSHSGTDTQYF. CDR3 nucleotides: TGTGCCAGCAGCTCCCATTCGGGTACAGATACGCAGTATTTT.